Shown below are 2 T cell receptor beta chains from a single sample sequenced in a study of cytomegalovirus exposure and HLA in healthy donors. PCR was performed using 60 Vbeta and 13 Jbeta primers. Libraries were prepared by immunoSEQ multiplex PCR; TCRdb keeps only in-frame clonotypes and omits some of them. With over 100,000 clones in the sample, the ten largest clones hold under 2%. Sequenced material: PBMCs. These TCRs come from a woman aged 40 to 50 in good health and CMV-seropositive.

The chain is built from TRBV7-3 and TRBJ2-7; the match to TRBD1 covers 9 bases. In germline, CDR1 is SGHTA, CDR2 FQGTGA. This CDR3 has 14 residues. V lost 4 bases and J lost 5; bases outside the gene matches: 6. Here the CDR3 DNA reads TGTGCCAGCAGCTCCGGGACAGGGAACGACGAGCAGTACTTC. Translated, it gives CASSSGTGNDEQYF.

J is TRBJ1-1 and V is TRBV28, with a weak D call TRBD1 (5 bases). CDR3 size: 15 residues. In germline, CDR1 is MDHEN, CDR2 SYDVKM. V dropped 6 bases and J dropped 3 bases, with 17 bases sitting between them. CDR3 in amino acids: CASSTDGAGDTEAFF. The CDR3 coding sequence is TGTGCCAGCAGCACCGACGGGGCGGGGGACACTGAAGCTTTCTTT.